This TCR beta chain comes out of a study of blood T cell repertoires in COVID-19. V was pared by 4 bases and J by 4 bases, with 10 bases of the junction left unmatched. The CDR3 is 17 amino acids. The germline gives CDR1 MNHNS, CDR2 SASEGT. The assay was immunoSEQ multiplex PCR, and TCRdb's table has in-frame clones only and misses some. The table shows about 180,000 clones, with 88% occurring only once. This TCR derives from a woman between 18 and 30 years old who had recovered from COVID-19. V is TRBV6-1 and J is TRBJ2-1, with 10 bases lining up with TRBD2. The specimen sequenced was PBMCs or T cells enriched from blood (not recorded which). The CDR3 sequence: CASSVQRGGTEYNEQFF. The CDR3, as DNA: TGTGCCAGCAGTGTCCAGCGGGGGGGAACAGAATACAATGAGCAGTTCTTC.